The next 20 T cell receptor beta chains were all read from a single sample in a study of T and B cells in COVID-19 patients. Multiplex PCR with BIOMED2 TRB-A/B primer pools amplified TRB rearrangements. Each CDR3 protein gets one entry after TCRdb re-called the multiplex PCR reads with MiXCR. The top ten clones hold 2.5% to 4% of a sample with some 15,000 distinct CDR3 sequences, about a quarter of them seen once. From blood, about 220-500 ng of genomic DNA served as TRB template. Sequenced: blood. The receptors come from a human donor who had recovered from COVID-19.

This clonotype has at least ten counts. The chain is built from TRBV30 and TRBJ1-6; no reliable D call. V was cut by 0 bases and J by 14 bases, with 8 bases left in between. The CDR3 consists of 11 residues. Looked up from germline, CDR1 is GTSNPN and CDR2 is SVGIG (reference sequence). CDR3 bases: TGTGCCTGGAGTGTACGATTAGCCCTCCACTTT. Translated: CAWSVRLALHF.

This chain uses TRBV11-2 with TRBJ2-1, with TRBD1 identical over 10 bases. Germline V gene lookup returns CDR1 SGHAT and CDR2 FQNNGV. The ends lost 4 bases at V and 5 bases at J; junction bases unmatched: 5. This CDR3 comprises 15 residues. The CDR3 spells CASSSRDRGNNEQFF. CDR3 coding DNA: TGTGCCAGCAGCTCCCGGGACAGGGGAAACAATGAGCAGTTCTTC. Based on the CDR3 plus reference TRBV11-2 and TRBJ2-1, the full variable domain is EAGVAQSPRYKIIEKRQSVAFWCNPISGHATLYWYQQILGQGPKLLIQFQNNGVVDDSQLPKDRFSAERLKGVDSTLKIQPAKLEDSAVYLCASSSRDRGNNEQFFGPGTRLTVL.

In DNA form, the CDR3 reads TGCGCCAGCAGCCAAATAAGAGCGTGGGGGTCCTATAATTCACCCCTCCACTTT. Translated: CASSQIRAWGSYNSPLHF. This chain connects TRBV4-3 to TRBJ1-6, with D tentatively TRBD1 (5 bases). The V and J ends lost 2 bases and 1 base respectively, with 15 bases between them. This CDR3 has 18 amino acids. The germline V gene has CDR1 LGHNA and CDR2 YSLEER.

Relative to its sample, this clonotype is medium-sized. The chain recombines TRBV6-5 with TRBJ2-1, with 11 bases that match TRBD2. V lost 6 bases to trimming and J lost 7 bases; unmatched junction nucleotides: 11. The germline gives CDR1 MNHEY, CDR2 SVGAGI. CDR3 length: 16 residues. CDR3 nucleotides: TGTGCCAGCAGCCTCCTTGGTAGCGGGGGGGCAAATGAGCAGTTCTTC. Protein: CASSLLGSGGANEQFF.

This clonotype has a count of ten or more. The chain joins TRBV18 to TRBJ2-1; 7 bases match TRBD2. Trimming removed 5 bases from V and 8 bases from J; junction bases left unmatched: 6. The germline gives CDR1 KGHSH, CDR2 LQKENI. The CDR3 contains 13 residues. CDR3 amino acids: CASSWDYQDEQFF. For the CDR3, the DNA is TGTGCCAGCTCATGGGACTATCAAGATGAGCAGTTCTTC.

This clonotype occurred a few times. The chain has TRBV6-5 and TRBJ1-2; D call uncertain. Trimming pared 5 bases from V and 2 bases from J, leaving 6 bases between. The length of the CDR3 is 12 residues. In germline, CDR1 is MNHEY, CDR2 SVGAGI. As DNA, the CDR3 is TGTGCCAGCAGTCCCAAAAACTATGGCTACACCTTC. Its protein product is CASSPKNYGYTF.

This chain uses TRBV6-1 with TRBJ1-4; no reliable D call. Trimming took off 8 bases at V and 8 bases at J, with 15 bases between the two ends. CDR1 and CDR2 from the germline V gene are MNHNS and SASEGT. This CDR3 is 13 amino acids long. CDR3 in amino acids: CASGREVREKLFF. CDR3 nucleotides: TGTGCCAGCGGAAGGGAAGTCCGGGAAAAACTGTTTTTT.

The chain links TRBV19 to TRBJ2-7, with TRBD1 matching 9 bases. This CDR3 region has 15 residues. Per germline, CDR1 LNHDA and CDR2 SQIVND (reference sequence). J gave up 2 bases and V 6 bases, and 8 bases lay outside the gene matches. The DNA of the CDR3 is TGTGCCAGTAGCGAACCGGGACAGGGACCCTACGAGCAGTACTTC. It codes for CASSEPGQGPYEQYF.

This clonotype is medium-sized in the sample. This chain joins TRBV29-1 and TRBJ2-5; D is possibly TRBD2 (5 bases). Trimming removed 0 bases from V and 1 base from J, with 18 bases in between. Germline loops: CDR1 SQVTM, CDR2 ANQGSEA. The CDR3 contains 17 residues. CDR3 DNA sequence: TGCAGCGTTGAAGATCTTCGGAGCGGACTCTTCCAAGAGACCCAGTACTTC. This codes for CSVEDLRSGLFQETQYF. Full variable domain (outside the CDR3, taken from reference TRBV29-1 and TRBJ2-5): SAVISQKPSRDICQRGTSLTIQCQVDSQVTMMFWYRQQPGQSLTLIATANQGSEATYESGFVIDKFPISRPNLTFSTLTVSNMSPEDSSIYLCSVEDLRSGLFQETQYFGPGTRLLVL.

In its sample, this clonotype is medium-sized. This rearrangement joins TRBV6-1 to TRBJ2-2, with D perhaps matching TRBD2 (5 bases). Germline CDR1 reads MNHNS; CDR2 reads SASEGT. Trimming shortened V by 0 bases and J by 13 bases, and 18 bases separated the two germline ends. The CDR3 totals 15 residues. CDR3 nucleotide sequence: TGTGCCAGCAGTGAAGCTGATCGGTACGGAGGAGGGCTGTTTTTT. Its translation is CASSEADRYGGGLFF.

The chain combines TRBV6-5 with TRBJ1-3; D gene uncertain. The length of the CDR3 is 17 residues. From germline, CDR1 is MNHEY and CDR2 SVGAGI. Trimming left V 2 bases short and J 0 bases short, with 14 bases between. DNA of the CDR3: TGTGCCAGCAGTTACGGAGCGGGTCGGAGCTCTGGAAACACCATATATTTT. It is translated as CASSYGAGRSSGNTIYF.

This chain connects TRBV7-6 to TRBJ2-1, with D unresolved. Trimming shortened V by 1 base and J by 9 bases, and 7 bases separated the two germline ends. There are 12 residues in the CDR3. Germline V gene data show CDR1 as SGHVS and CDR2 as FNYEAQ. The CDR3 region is CASSLVPIEQFF. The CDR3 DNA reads TGTGCCAGCAGCTTAGTCCCCATTGAGCAGTTCTTC.

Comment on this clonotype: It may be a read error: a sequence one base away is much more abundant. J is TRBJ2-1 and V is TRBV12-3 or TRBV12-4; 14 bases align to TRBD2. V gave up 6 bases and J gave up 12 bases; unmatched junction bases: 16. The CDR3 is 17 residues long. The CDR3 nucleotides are TGTGCCAGCAGCCATGGACAGTGGGGACTAGCGGGAGCGGGGCAGTTCTTC. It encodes CASSHGQWGLAGAGQFF.

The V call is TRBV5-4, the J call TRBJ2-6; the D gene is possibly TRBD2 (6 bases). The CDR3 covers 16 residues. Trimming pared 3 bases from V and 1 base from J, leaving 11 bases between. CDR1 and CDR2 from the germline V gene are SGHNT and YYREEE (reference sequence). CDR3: CASSSGGASGANVLTF. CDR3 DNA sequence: TGTGCCAGCAGCTCAGGCGGGGCGTCTGGGGCCAACGTCCTGACTTTC.

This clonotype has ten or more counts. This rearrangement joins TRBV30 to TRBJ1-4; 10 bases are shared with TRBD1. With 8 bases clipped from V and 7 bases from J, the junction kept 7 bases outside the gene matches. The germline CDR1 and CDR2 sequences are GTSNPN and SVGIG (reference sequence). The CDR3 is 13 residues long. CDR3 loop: CAGAGTGVEKLFF. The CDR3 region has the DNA TGTGCCGGGGCCGGGACAGGGGTTGAAAAACTGTTTTTT.

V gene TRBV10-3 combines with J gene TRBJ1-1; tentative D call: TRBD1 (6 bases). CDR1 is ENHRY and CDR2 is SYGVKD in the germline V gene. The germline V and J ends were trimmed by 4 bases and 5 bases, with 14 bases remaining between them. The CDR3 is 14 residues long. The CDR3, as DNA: TGTGCCATCAGTGCCAGGGGCGCGGAGACTGAAGCTTTCTTT. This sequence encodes CAISARGAETEAFF.

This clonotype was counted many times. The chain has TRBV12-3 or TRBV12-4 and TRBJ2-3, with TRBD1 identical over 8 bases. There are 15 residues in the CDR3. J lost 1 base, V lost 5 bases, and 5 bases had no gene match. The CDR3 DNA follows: TGTGCCAGCAGTCCCGGGACAGGTCGCACAGATACGCAGTATTTT. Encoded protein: CASSPGTGRTDTQYF.

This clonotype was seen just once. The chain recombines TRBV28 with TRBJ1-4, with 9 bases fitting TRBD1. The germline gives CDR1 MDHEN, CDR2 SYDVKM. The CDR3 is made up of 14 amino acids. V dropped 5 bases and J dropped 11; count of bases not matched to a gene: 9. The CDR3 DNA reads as TGTGCCAGCAGTGGGACAGGGAAGTTTCGGAAACTGTTTTTT. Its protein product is CASSGTGKFRKLFF.

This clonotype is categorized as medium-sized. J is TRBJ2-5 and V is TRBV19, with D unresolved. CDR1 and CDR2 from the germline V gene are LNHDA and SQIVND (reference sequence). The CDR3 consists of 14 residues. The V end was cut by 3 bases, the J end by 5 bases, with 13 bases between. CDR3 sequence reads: CASSITPYGETQYF. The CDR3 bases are TGTGCCAGTAGTATCACCCCCTACGGCGAGACCCAGTACTTC.

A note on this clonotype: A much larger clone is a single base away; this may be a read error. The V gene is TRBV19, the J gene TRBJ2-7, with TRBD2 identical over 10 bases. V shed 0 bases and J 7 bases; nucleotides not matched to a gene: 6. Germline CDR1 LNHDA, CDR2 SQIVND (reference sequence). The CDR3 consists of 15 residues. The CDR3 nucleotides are TGTGCCAGTAGTATAGAAGCGGGAGGGCCGGGGGAGCAGTACTTC. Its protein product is CASSIEAGGPGEQYF.